The 31 T cell receptor beta chains below all came from one sample that was sequenced in a study of cytomegalovirus exposure and HLA in healthy donors. PCR used 60 Vbeta primers and 13 Jbeta primers. Generated by immunoSEQ multiplex PCR, the TCRdb table keeps only in-frame clones and is missing some. Counted here are under 150,000 clones, 78% occurring once; the ten biggest clones make up about 6.8%. The sequencing sample was made of PBMCs. These receptors came from a woman aged 40-49 years in good health and CMV-seropositive.

This CDR3 reads CASSWTGGNTEAFF. The DNA for the CDR3 is TGTGCCAGCAGCTGGACAGGGGGCAACACTGAAGCTTTCTTT. The chain uses TRBV5-4 and TRBJ1-1, with 11 bases that match TRBD1. Germline CDR1 is SGHNT and CDR2 is YYREEE (reference sequence). V lost 3 bases, J lost 2 bases, and 0 bases stayed unmatched. CDR3 length: 14 residues. The whole variable domain, remainder taken from reference TRBV5-4 and TRBJ1-1, is ETGVTQSPTHLIKTRGQQVTLRCSSQSGHNTVSWYQQALGQGPQFIFQYYREEENGRGNFPPRFSGLQFPNYSSELNVNALELDDSALYLCASSWTGGNTEAFFGQGTRLTVV.

The chain combines TRBV5-1 with TRBJ2-7; D possibly corresponds to TRBD2 (6 bases). Germline loops: CDR1 SGHRS, CDR2 YFSETQ. V was shortened by 4 bases and J by 5 bases, with 19 bases between the two germline ends. The CDR3 runs 15 residues. In nucleotides, the CDR3 is TGCGCCAGCAGCCCCTCCCGGGGGTCCAGGAACGAGCAGTACTTC. Amino acid sequence: CASSPSRGSRNEQYF.

The rearrangement uses TRBV5-4 and TRBJ2-3, with D possibly matching TRBD2 (6 bases). The CDR3 consists of 13 residues. Trimming left V 4 bases short and J 7 bases short, with 13 bases between. CDR1 is SGHNT, CDR2 YYREEE, per germline (reference sequence). CDR3 sequence reads: CASSPGTSHTQYF. CDR3 DNA: TGTGCCAGCAGCCCGGGGACTTCTCATACGCAGTATTTT.

The chain employs TRBV2 and TRBJ2-7; TRBD2 matches 10 bases. The length of the CDR3 is 14 residues. Germline CDR1 and CDR2: SNHLY and FYNNEI. The V and J ends lost 6 bases and 1 base, in that order; junction bases with no gene match: 3. Here the CDR3 DNA reads TGTGCCAGCAGAAAACTAGCGGGATCCTACGAGCAGTACTTC. Translated: CASRKLAGSYEQYF.

This clone was observed a handful of times. The V call is TRBV5-1, the J call TRBJ2-7, with 8 nucleotides matching TRBD1. After removal of 4 bases from V and 1 base from J, the junction contained 10 bases not matched to a gene. This CDR3 region has 16 residues. Per the germline V gene, CDR1 is SGHRS and CDR2 is YFSETQ. The CDR3 spells CASSIAGGAGSYEQYF. CDR3 coding DNA: TGCGCCAGCAGCATCGCAGGGGGCGCAGGATCCTACGAGCAGTACTTC.

This clone was detected a few times. The chain carries TRBV18 and TRBJ1-5, with 9 bases identical to TRBD1. Germline CDR1 KGHSH, CDR2 LQKENI. The CDR3 contains 14 residues. The trim removed 4 bases at V and 8 bases at J, leaving 6 bases unmatched. CDR3 nucleotide sequence: TGTGCCAGCTCACGGGGACAGGGTGGGGAGCCCCAGCATTTT. This encodes CASSRGQGGEPQHF.

V and J are TRBV7-2 and TRBJ2-1; 7 nucleotides align to TRBD1. The CDR3 is 15 residues long. The germline gives CDR1 SGHTA, CDR2 FQGNSA. Germline trimming cut 5 bases from V and 4 bases from J; bases unmatched to any gene: 8. The CDR3 region is CASSNDRVPYNEQFF. The CDR3 nucleotides are TGTGCCAGCAGCAATGACAGGGTCCCATACAATGAGCAGTTCTTC.

The genes are TRBV28 and TRBJ2-5; D may be TRBD2 (6 bases). From germline, CDR1 is MDHEN and CDR2 SYDVKM. The CDR3 is made up of 15 amino acids. Trimming took off 3 bases at V and 0 bases at J, with 11 bases between the two ends. The CDR3 loop reads CASSFTSGYQETQYF. The CDR3 DNA follows: TGTGCCAGCAGTTTTACGAGCGGGTACCAAGAGACCCAGTACTTC.

The chain combines TRBV6-1 with TRBJ2-7; tentatively, D is TRBD1 (6 bases). CDR1 and CDR2 (germline): MNHNS, SASEGT. The ends were cut back, 5 bases at V and 6 bases at J, with 17 bases in the middle. The CDR3 has 14 amino acids. CDR3 sequence: CASSSPSQGPEQYF. The DNA of the CDR3 is TGTGCCAGCAGTTCGCCCTCACAGGGTCCCGAGCAGTACTTC.

V and J are TRBV5-1 and TRBJ1-5; 10 positions match TRBD1. In germline, CDR1 is SGHRS, CDR2 YFSETQ. This CDR3 is 17 amino acids long. V lost 9 bases and J lost 3; bases outside the gene matches: 15. The chain's CDR3 is CANKPGQGTQDNQPQHF. For the CDR3, the DNA is TGCGCCAACAAACCGGGACAGGGGACCCAGGACAATCAGCCCCAGCATTTT.

This clone turned up a few times. This sequence joins TRBV30 and TRBJ1-4, with 9 positions matching TRBD1. Germline CDR1 reads GTSNPN; CDR2 reads SVGIG (reference sequence). The CDR3 totals 15 residues. V was clipped by 0 bases and J by 5 bases; unmatched bases: 4. The CDR3 DNA reads TGTGCCTGGAGTGTACGGGGGACAGGGAATGAAAAACTGTTTTTT. It specifies CAWSVRGTGNEKLFF.

This chain links TRBV7-9 with TRBJ1-4; no reliable D call. Germline loops: CDR1 SEHNR, CDR2 FQNEAQ (reference sequence). The V and J ends lost 1 base and 5 bases respectively, with 8 bases between them. This CDR3 spans 14 amino acids. The DNA of the CDR3 is TGTGCCAGCAGCTTAGTGTACGGGAATGAAAAACTGTTTTTT. It translates to CASSLVYGNEKLFF.

The chain couples TRBV2 to TRBJ2-3, with TRBD1 matching over 8 bases. The CDR3 is 14 amino acids. V gave up 8 bases and J gave up 5 bases; unmatched junction bases: 9. The germline V gene has CDR1 SNHLY and CDR2 FYNNEI. The CDR3 DNA is TGTGCCAGCGAGGCAGGGGGCTTGGAAGATACGCAGTATTTT. This codes for CASEAGGLEDTQYF.

J is TRBJ2-5 and V is TRBV5-1; tentatively, D is TRBD1 (5 bases). V lost 1 base, J lost 2 bases, and 15 bases lay in between. The CDR3 runs 16 residues. The germline gives CDR1 SGHRS, CDR2 YFSETQ. The CDR3 protein is CASSLRGLGSQETQYF. Written as DNA, the CDR3 is TGCGCCAGCAGCTTGAGGGGTTTGGGAAGTCAAGAGACCCAGTACTTC.

The gene calls are TRBV18 and TRBJ1-5; 9 bases align to TRBD1. The germline V gene encodes CDR1 KGHSH and CDR2 LQKENI. This CDR3 region has 14 residues. J was trimmed by 7 bases and V by 6 bases; bases with no gene match: 7. CDR3 loop: CASSVQGAGQPQHF. As DNA, the CDR3 is TGTGCCAGCTCCGTACAGGGGGCTGGGCAGCCCCAGCATTTT.

The chain combines TRBV11-2 with TRBJ2-7; TRBD2 matches 16 bases. The CDR3 consists of 18 residues. Germline V gene data show CDR1 as SGHAT and CDR2 as FQNNGV. The J segment lost 5 bases and the V segment lost 5 bases, leaving 12 bases of the junction unmatched. CDR3 sequence reads: CASSQPGLAGGFRDEQYF. The CDR3 region has the DNA TGTGCCAGCAGCCAACCGGGACTAGCGGGAGGGTTTAGAGACGAGCAGTACTTC.

The chain couples TRBV10-3 to TRBJ2-3; tentatively, D is TRBD2 (5 bases). This CDR3 has 14 amino acids. From germline, CDR1 is ENHRY and CDR2 SYGVKD. V dropped 2 bases and J dropped 3 bases, with 9 bases sitting between them. CDR3: CAISERDKTDTQYF. CDR3 nucleotide sequence: TGTGCCATCAGTGAGCGGGATAAGACAGATACGCAGTATTTT.

A few counts support this clone. The chain couples TRBV29-1 to TRBJ2-1; 14 bases align to TRBD2. The germline gives CDR1 SQVTM, CDR2 ANQGSEA. This CDR3 is 15 amino acids long. With 7 bases clipped from V and 2 bases from J, the junction kept 4 bases outside the gene matches. The CDR3 DNA reads as TGCAGCGCCGGACTAGCGGGAGGCGCCTACAATGAGCAGTTCTTC. Protein sequence: CSAGLAGGAYNEQFF.

In nucleotides, the CDR3 is TGTGCCAGCAGCCCCACGGGACTTCAAGAGACCCAGTACTTC. Protein sequence: CASSPTGLQETQYF. J is TRBJ2-5 and V is TRBV7-3, with D tentatively TRBD2 (6 bases). Trimming took off 5 bases at V and 2 bases at J, with 12 bases between the two ends. CDR1 SGHTA and CDR2 FQGTGA come from the germline V gene. This CDR3 contains 14 residues.

The chain joins TRBV6-5 to TRBJ2-5, with TRBD1 matching 9 bases. The DNA end is more similar to TRBJ2-7, so the J call may be wrong. CDR1 is MNHEY, CDR2 SVGAGI, per germline. The CDR3 totals 16 residues. CDR3 nucleotide sequence: TGTGCCAGCAGTTACTCTCGGACAGGGGACTCCTACGAGCAGTACTTC. Encoded protein: CASSYSRTGDSYEQYF.

This rearrangement joins TRBV5-1 to TRBJ2-1; 9 nucleotides line up with TRBD2. CDR1 is SGHRS, CDR2 YFSETQ, per germline. The CDR3 runs 15 residues. V lost 2 bases to trimming and J lost 4 bases; unmatched junction nucleotides: 4. CDR3 region: CASSFVAGEYNEQFF. CDR3 nucleotide sequence: TGCGCCAGCAGCTTTGTAGCGGGAGAATACAATGAGCAGTTCTTC.

This clone showed up just a few times. The chain employs TRBV13 and TRBJ2-1; D gene uncertain. With 4 bases removed from V and 5 bases from J, the gap between germline ends came to 21 bases. Germline-derived CDR1 and CDR2 are PRHDT and FYEKMQ (reference sequence). CDR3 length: 17 amino acids. CDR3 loop: CASSYDLSMRSHNEQFF. Written as DNA, the CDR3 is TGTGCCAGCAGCTACGATCTTAGTATGCGGTCCCACAATGAGCAGTTCTTC.

The CDR3 loop is CAISVGGYSNQPQHF. CDR3 DNA: TGTGCCATCAGTGTAGGCGGGTATAGCAATCAGCCCCAGCATTTT. V and J are TRBV10-3 and TRBJ1-5; D is unclear. CDR3 length: 15 amino acids. The V gene's germline CDR1 is ENHRY and CDR2 SYGVKD. Trimming left V 4 bases short and J 0 bases short, with 10 bases between.

With respect to this clone: Other DNA sequences within the sample encode an identical CDR3. V usage is TRBV29-1 and J usage is TRBJ2-5; D is unclear. The germline V gene encodes CDR1 SQVTM and CDR2 ANQGSEA. This CDR3 is built from 11 residues. V was shortened by 7 bases and J by 2 bases, with 8 bases between the two germline ends. The CDR3 coding sequence is TGCAGCGGCCTGGAGCAAGAGACCCAGTACTTC. Translating it yields CSGLEQETQYF.

The rearrangement uses TRBV5-4 and TRBJ2-6; D not certain. The CDR3 is made up of 15 amino acids. With 0 bases removed from V and 0 bases from J, the gap between germline ends came to 4 bases. Per germline, CDR1 SGHNT and CDR2 YYREEE (reference sequence). CDR3 sequence reads: CASSLDSSGANVLTF. DNA for the CDR3: TGTGCCAGCAGCTTGGATAGCTCTGGGGCCAACGTCCTGACTTTC.

This chain links TRBV6-6 with TRBJ1-1; TRBD1 matches at 7 bases. This CDR3 comprises 14 residues. The V gene end was trimmed by 5 bases and the J gene end by 0 bases; junction bases not matched to a gene: 3. Per the germline V gene, CDR1 is MNHNY and CDR2 is SVGAGI (reference sequence). CDR3 amino acids: CASSKGTVNTEAFF. The CDR3 DNA reads as TGTGCCAGCAGTAAAGGGACAGTGAACACTGAAGCTTTCTTT.

The chain recombines TRBV6-4 with TRBJ1-2, with D unresolved. Trimming removed 8 bases at V and 4 bases at J, with 26 bases between. CDR1 MRHNA and CDR2 SNTAGT come from the germline V gene. The CDR3 length is 17 residues. The CDR3 region has the DNA TGTGCCAGCCGTAGGGAACGGGAGCGGTGGCACTCCTATGGCTACACCTTC. It yields the protein CASRRERERWHSYGYTF.

This chain joins TRBV7-2 and TRBJ1-1; 8 nucleotides match TRBD1. The ends lost 3 bases at V and 6 bases at J; junction bases unmatched: 3. From germline, CDR1 is SGHTA and CDR2 FQGNSA. This CDR3 contains 13 residues. The CDR3 DNA sequence: TGTGCCAGCAGCTTGCAGGGGGCGGCTGAAGCTTTCTTT. Protein: CASSLQGAAEAFF.

The chain employs TRBV7-9 and TRBJ2-1; 9 bases line up with TRBD2. The CDR3 has 15 amino acids. Germline V lookup: CDR1 SEHNR, CDR2 FQNEAQ (reference sequence). J gave up 2 bases and V 5 bases, and 4 bases lay outside the gene matches. CDR3 region: CASSTTSGTYNEQFF. The CDR3 DNA follows: TGTGCCAGCAGCACGACTAGCGGTACCTACAATGAGCAGTTCTTC.

The rearrangement links TRBV7-6 to TRBJ1-5; TRBD1 matches 9 bases. This CDR3 spans 13 amino acids. V gave up 5 bases and J gave up 5 bases; unmatched junction bases: 1. CDR1 SGHVS and CDR2 FNYEAQ come from the germline V gene. CDR3 loop: CASSRDRDQPQHF. The CDR3 DNA reads as TGTGCCAGCAGCCGGGACAGGGATCAGCCCCAGCATTTT. The full variable domain, with the rest looked up from reference TRBV7-6 and TRBJ1-5, is GAGVSQSPRYKVTKRGQDVALRCDPISGHVSLYWYRQALGQGPEFLTYFNYEAQQDKSGLPNDRFSAERPEGSISTLTIQRTEQRDSAMYRCASSRDRDQPQHFGDGTRLSIL.

V and J are TRBV19 and TRBJ2-1; the match to TRBD2 covers 10 bases. The V gene's germline CDR1 is LNHDA and CDR2 SQIVND (reference sequence). The CDR3 runs to 17 residues. V shed 3 bases, J shed 9 bases, and the junction held 14 bases outside the gene matches. DNA for the CDR3: TGTGCCAGTAGTATGAATCGTGAGCGGGAGGGCCGGATTGAGCAGTTCTTC. It encodes CASSMNREREGRIEQFF.